These T cell receptor beta chains were read from a single sample in a study of T and B cells in COVID-19 patients. TCRdb reprocessed the multiplex PCR reads with MiXCR, giving one entry per CDR3 protein. This table holds about 13,000 distinct CDR3 sequences, about 25% found once. The sample was blood. Every receptor here comes from a human donor who had recovered from COVID-19. The CDR3 runs from the conserved cysteine through the conserved F or W. A D gene is named only where the DNA matches it firmly. The listing skips clone size in some rows; elsewhere it reads once, few, many or a size class.

many	14	TRBV5-6	TRBJ2-1	TRBD1	CASSLGDYRGREFF	TGTGCCAGCAGCTTGGGGGACTACAGGGGGCGCGAGTTCTTC
NA	18	TRBV6-5	TRBJ1-2	TRBD1	CASSQFLLQGLEGNGYTF	TGTGCCAGCAGTCAGTTCCTCCTACAGGGGCTTGAGGGAAATGGCTACACCTTC
NA	13	TRBV20-1	TRBJ1-1	NA	CSARGRVNTEAFF	TGCAGTGCTAGAGGGAGGGTGAACACTGAAGCTTTCTTT
few	17	TRBV5-1	TRBJ1-1	TRBD1	CASSPQGRVPLNTEAFF	TGCGCCAGCAGCCCACAGGGGAGAGTTCCCCTGAACACTGAAGCTTTCTTT
few	13	TRBV12-3/TRBV12-4	TRBJ1-1	NA	CASSPGIIAEAFF	TGTGCCAGCAGCCCCGGCATTATCGCTGAAGCTTTCTTT
once	16	TRBV7-9	TRBJ2-7	NA	CASSPGASQGHYEKYF	TGTGCCAGCAGCCCAGGGGCCTCCCAGGGCCACTACGAGAAGTACTTC
few	14	TRBV5-6	TRBJ1-2	TRBD1	CASSSIQGNYGYTF	TGTGCCAGCAGCTCGATACAGGGGAACTATGGCTACACCTTC
many	11	TRBV12-3/TRBV12-4	TRBJ2-5	NA	CATYYRGTQYF	TGTGCCACCTATTATCGCGGGACCCAGTACTTC
few	16	TRBV15	TRBJ1-5	TRBD1	CATSTFRQGRNQPQHF	TGTGCCACCAGCACCTTCAGACAGGGGCGAAATCAGCCCCAGCATTTT
medium-sized	13	TRBV6-5	TRBJ1-6	NA	CASSQVTNSPLHF	TGTGCCAGCAGTCAAGTGACTAATTCACCCCTCCACTTT
few	13	TRBV7-2	TRBJ2-5	NA	CASSFTRVETQYF	TGTGCCAGCAGCTTTACTAGAGTGGAGACCCAGTACTTC
few	14	TRBV7-9	TRBJ2-2	NA	CASSQGPNTGELFF	TGTGCCAGCAGCCAAGGTCCCAACACCGGGGAGCTGTTTTTT
NA	15	TRBV6-1	TRBJ1-4	NA	CASKGKDSLNEKLFF	TGTGCCAGCAAAGGAAAGGACAGCTTAAATGAAAAACTGTTTTTT
many	11	TRBV12-3/TRBV12-4	TRBJ2-2	NA	CASSHTGELFF	TGTGCCAGCAGCCACACCGGGGAGCTGTTTTTT
medium-sized	15	TRBV18	TRBJ2-7	NA	CASSPEEGASYEQYF	TGTGCCAGCTCACCGGAGGAGGGGGCATCCTACGAGCAGTACTTC
many	15	TRBV12-3/TRBV12-4	TRBJ2-2	TRBD2	CASSLTGGVGGELFF	TGTGCCAGCAGTTTAACGGGGGGTGTCGGCGGGGAGCTGTTTTTT
NA	14	TRBV6-2/TRBV6-3	TRBJ2-1	TRBD2	CASSFSGTGNEQFF	TGTGCCAGCAGCTTTAGCGGGACGGGTAATGAGCAGTTCTTC
NA	16	TRBV7-9	TRBJ2-7	TRBD1	CASSLGGTGGSYEQYF	TGTGCCAGCAGCTTAGGAGGGACAGGGGGATCCTACGAGCAGTACTTC
medium-sized	12	TRBV30	TRBJ2-2	NA	CAWSRGAGELFF	TGTGCCTGGAGTAGGGGTGCCGGGGAGCTGTTTTTT
many	12	TRBV15	TRBJ1-5	TRBD1	CATSGQGRSQHF	TGTGCCACCAGCGGACAGGGGAGATCCCAGCATTTT
medium-sized	15	TRBV5-1	TRBJ2-5	NA	CASSPGTLAVETQYF	TGCGCCAGCAGCCCCGGGACGTTAGCGGTAGAGACCCAGTACTTC
many	14	TRBV30	TRBJ2-7	NA	CAWIGARSSYEQYF	TGTGCCTGGATTGGGGCTAGAAGCTCCTACGAGCAGTACTTC
many	15	TRBV12-3/TRBV12-4	TRBJ2-2	TRBD2	CATSPSGGGTGELFF	TGTGCCACCTCCCCTAGCGGGGGGGGGACCGGGGAGCTGTTTTTT
medium-sized	14	TRBV27	TRBJ2-2	NA	CASSLDTNTGELFF	TGTGCCAGCAGTTTGGACACTAACACCGGGGAGCTGTTTTTT
few	16	TRBV20-1	TRBJ2-7	TRBD1	CSARLYTGTGWSEQYF	TGCAGTGCTAGACTCTATACCGGGACAGGGTGGAGCGAGCAGTACTTC
NA	17	TRBV20-1	TRBJ2-5	TRBD2	CSAILGLAGGPGETQYF	TGCAGTGCTATTCTGGGACTAGCGGGAGGGCCGGGGGAGACCCAGTACTTC
few	17	TRBV4-1	TRBJ2-2	NA	CASSQERSGLDTGELFF	TGCGCCAGCAGCCAAGAAAGAAGCGGTCTTGACACCGGGGAGCTGTTTTTT
NA	16	TRBV20-1	TRBJ2-3	TRBD1	CSARDGDRGDTDTQYF	TGCAGTGCTAGAGATGGGGACAGGGGTGACACAGATACGCAGTATTTT
medium-sized	14	TRBV27	TRBJ2-5	NA	CASSLYGGQETQYF	TGTGCCAGCAGTTTATATGGAGGGCAAGAGACCCAGTACTTC
few	13	TRBV2	TRBJ2-7	NA	CASNGVFSYEQYF	TGTGCCAGCAACGGGGTCTTTTCCTACGAGCAGTACTTC
medium-sized	16	TRBV6-5	TRBJ2-3	NA	CASTTRTGISTDTQYF	TGTGCCAGCACCACCCGGACCGGAATCAGCACAGATACGCAGTATTTT
NA	16	TRBV11-2	TRBJ2-2	NA	CASSFSPTGHTGELFF	TGTGCCAGCAGCTTCAGTCCTACAGGGCACACCGGGGAGCTGTTTTTT
NA	14	TRBV9	TRBJ2-1	NA	CASSEEGSYNEQFF	TGTGCCAGCAGCGAGGAAGGCTCCTACAATGAGCAGTTCTTC
NA	14	TRBV20-1	TRBJ2-3	TRBD2	CRAGTSDVTDTQYF	TGCAGGGCCGGGACTAGCGACGTCACAGATACGCAGTATTTT
few	15	TRBV7-6	TRBJ1-4	NA	CASSLDRGAYEKLFF	TGTGCCAGCAGCCTAGACCGGGGGGCTTATGAAAAACTGTTTTTT
NA	15	TRBV7-2	TRBJ2-2	NA	CASKLTRAGTGELFF	TGTGCCAGCAAGTTGACGCGGGCGGGCACCGGGGAGCTGTTTTTT
many	14	TRBV5-4	TRBJ2-1	NA	CASSSPTGSDEQFF	TGTGCCAGCAGCTCTCCCACAGGGAGCGATGAGCAGTTCTTC
NA	16	TRBV6-1	TRBJ2-2	TRBD2	CASNPLTSGRTGELFF	TGTGCCAGCAACCCCTTGACTAGCGGGCGCACCGGGGAGCTGTTTTTT
once	15	TRBV19	TRBJ1-6	NA	CASSSLGVAGSPLHF	TGTGCCAGTAGTTCCTTGGGGGTCGCGGGTTCACCCCTCCACTTT
medium-sized	12	TRBV29-1	TRBJ1-2	NA	CSVRTAFYGYTF	TGCAGCGTCAGGACAGCCTTCTATGGCTACACCTTC
many	15	TRBV6-5	TRBJ2-1	TRBD2	CASSISGAQYNEQFF	TGTGCCAGCAGTATTAGCGGGGCCCAGTACAATGAGCAGTTCTTC
medium-sized	14	TRBV18	TRBJ2-2	NA	CASSPGTVTGELFF	TGTGCCAGCTCACCGGGGACTGTCACCGGGGAGCTGTTTTTT
NA	15	TRBV6-5	TRBJ1-5	NA	CASRVQRVSNQPQHF	TGTGCCAGCAGAGTACAGAGGGTTAGCAATCAGCCCCAGCATTTT
many	13	TRBV6-1	TRBJ2-7	TRBD1	CATTGTGPYEQYF	TGTGCCACTACGGGGACAGGGCCCTACGAGCAGTACTTC
many	14	TRBV18	TRBJ2-5	NA	CASSPPTGAETQYF	TGTGCCAGCTCACCACCCACAGGAGCAGAGACCCAGTACTTC
NA	19	TRBV5-1	TRBJ2-2	TRBD2	CASSLGFGRLAGVTGELFF	TGCGCCAGCAGCTTGGGCTTTGGTCGACTAGCGGGGGTAACGGGGGAGCTGTTTTTT
NA	18	TRBV27	TRBJ2-3	TRBD1	CASSEGEPGQGCTDTQYF	TGCGCCAGCAGTGAGGGGGAACCGGGACAGGGATGCACAGATACGCAGTATTTT
NA	14	TRBV12-3/TRBV12-4	TRBJ1-5	NA	CASSQLQGNQPQHF	TGTGCCAGCAGCCAATTACAGGGCAATCAGCCCCAGCATTTT
medium-sized	11	TRBV30	TRBJ1-2	NA	CAWSVHEQTTF	TGTGCCTGGAGTGTACACGAACAGACCACCTTC
many	13	TRBV27	TRBJ1-5	NA	CASSFSSNQPQHF	TGTGCCAGCAGTTTTAGTAGCAATCAGCCCCAGCATTTT
few	13	TRBV24-1	TRBJ2-5	NA	CATSDWQQETQYF	TGTGCCACCAGTGATTGGCAACAAGAGACCCAGTACTTC
few	12	TRBV7-2	TRBJ2-3	NA	CASSHYTDTQYF	TGTGCCAGCAGCCATTACACAGATACGCAGTATTTT
medium-sized	15	TRBV6-6	TRBJ2-2	NA	CASRRTVRDTGELFF	TGTGCCAGCAGAAGGACAGTGAGGGACACCGGGGAGCTGTTTTTT
NA	13	TRBV29-1	TRBJ1-1	NA	CSVDRTQNTEAFF	TGCAGCGTTGATAGAACACAGAACACTGAAGCTTTCTTT
medium-sized	16	TRBV19	TRBJ1-4	NA	CASSIFRPTTNEKLFF	TGTGCCAGTAGCATCTTCCGCCCCACAACTAATGAAAAACTGTTTTTT
few	14	TRBV5-6	TRBJ1-6	TRBD1	CASSPDRVVSPLHF	TGTGCCAGCAGCCCGGACAGGGTGGTTTCACCCCTCCACTTT
NA	11	TRBV14	TRBJ2-1	NA	CASSQGIEQFF	TGTGCCAGCAGCCAAGGGATTGAGCAGTTCTTC
NA	16	TRBV12-3/TRBV12-4	TRBJ2-1	TRBD2	CASSLTGLAGYNEQFF	TGTGCCAGCAGTTTAACGGGACTAGCGGGGTACAATGAGCAGTTCTTC
many	12	TRBV18	TRBJ1-4	NA	CASSPSAEKLFF	TGTGCCAGCTCACCGTCGGCAGAAAAACTGTTTTTT